This paragraph covers one T cell receptor (beta chain) sequence. The source of the sample is a study of blood T cells in healthy people across ages. It was with a sample-barcoded 5' primer and a J-beta primer mix that a second PCR of about 6 to 12 cycles was run. TCRdb recomputed calls from the 5' RACE reads with MiXCR, one row per CDR3 protein. Of around 990,000 distinct CDR3 sequences listed, less than 45% are singletons. The CDR3 is 16 residues long. The TCR comes from a young man in good health. Sequences were obtained from blood. V gene TRBV12-3 or TRBV12-4 combines with J gene TRBJ2-1; weak D call: TRBD2 (5 bases). The J call may be faulty, since TRBJ2-7 better matches the DNA end. This CDR3 reads CASSSSGSNIYNEQYF. CDR3 sequence (DNA): TGTGCCAGCAGCTCCTCGGGGAGCAACATTTACAATGAGCAGTACTTC.